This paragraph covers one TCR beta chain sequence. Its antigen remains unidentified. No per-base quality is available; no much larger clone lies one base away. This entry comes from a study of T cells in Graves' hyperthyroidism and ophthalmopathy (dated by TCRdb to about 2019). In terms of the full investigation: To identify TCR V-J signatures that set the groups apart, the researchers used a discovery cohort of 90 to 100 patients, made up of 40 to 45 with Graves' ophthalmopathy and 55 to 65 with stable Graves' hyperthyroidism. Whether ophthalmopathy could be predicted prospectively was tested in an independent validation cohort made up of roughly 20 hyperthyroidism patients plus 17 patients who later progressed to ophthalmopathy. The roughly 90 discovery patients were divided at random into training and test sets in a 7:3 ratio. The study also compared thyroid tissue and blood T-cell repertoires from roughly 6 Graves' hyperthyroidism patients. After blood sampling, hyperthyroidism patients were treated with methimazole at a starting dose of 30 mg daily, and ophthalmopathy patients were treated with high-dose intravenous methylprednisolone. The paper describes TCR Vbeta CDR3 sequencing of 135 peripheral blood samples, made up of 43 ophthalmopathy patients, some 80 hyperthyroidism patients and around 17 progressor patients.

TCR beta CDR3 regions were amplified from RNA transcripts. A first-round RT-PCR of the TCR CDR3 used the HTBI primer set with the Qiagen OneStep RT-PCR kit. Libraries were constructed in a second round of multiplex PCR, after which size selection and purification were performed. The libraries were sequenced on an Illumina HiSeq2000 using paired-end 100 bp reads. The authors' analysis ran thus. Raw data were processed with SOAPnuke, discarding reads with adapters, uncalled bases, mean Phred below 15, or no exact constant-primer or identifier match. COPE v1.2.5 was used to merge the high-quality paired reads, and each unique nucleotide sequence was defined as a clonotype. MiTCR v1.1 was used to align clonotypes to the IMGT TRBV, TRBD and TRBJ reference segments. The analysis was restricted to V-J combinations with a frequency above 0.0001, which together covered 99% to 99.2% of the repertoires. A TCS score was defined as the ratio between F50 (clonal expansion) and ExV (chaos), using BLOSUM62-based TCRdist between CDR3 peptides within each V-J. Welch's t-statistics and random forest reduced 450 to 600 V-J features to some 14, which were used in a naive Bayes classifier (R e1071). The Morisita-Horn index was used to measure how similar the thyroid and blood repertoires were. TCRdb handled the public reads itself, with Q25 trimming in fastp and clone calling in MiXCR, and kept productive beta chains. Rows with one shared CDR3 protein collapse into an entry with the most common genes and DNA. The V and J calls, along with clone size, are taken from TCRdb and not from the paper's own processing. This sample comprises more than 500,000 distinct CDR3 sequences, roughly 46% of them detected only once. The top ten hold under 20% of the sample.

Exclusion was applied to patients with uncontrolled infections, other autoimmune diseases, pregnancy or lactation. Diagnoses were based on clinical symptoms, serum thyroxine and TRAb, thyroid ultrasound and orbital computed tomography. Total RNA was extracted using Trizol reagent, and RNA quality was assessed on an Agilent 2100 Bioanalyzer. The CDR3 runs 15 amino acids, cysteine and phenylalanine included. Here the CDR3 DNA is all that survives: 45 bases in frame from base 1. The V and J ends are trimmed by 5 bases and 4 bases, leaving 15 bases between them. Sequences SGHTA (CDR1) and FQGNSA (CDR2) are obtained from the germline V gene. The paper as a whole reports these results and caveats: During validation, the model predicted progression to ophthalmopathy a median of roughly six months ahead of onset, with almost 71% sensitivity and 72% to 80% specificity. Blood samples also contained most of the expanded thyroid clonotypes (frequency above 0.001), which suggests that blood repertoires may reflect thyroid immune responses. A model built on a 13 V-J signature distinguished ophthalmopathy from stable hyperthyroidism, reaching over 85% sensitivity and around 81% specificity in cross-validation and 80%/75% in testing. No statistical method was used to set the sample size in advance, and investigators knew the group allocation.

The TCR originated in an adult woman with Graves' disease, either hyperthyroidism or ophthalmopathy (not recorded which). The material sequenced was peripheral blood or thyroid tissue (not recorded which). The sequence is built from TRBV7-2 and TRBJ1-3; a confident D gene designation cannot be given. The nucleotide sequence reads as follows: TGTGCCAGCAGCGTCGGTCGAAGGTCGGGAAACACCATATATTTT. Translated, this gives CASSVGRRSGNTIYF.